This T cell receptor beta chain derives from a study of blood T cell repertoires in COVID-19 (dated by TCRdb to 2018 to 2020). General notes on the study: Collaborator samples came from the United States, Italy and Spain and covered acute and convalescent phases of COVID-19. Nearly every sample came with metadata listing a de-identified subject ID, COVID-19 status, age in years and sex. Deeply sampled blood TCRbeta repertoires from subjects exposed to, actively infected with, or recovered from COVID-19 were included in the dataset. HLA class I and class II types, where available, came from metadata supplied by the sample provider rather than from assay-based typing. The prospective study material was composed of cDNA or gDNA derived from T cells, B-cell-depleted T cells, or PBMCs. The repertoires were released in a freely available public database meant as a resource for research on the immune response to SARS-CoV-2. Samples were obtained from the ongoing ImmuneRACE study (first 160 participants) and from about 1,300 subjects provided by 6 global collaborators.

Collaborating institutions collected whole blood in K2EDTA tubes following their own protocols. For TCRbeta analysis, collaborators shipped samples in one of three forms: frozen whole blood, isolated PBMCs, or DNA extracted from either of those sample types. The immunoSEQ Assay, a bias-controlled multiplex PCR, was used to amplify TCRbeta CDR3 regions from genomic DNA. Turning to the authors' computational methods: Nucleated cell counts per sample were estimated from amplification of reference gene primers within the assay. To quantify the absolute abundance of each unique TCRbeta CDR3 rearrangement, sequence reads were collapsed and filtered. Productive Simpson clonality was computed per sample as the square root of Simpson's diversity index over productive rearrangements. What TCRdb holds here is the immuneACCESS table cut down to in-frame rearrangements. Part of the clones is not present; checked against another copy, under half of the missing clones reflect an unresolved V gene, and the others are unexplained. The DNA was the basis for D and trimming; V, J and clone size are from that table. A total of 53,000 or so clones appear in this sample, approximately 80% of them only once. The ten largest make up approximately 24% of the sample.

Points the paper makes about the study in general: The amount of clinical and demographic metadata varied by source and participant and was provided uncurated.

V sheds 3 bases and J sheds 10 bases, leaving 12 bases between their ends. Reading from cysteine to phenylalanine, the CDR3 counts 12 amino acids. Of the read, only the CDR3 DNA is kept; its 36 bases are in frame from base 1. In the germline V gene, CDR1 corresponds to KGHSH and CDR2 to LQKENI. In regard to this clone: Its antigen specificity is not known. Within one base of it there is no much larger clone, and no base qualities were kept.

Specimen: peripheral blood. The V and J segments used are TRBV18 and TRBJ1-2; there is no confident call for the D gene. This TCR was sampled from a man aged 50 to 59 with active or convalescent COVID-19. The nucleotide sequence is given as TGTGCCAGCTCACCGCGGGAGGGCCACTACACCTTC. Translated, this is CASSPREGHYTF. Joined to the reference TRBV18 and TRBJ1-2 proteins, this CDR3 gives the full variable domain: NAGVMQNPRHLVRRRGQEARLRCSPMKGHSHVYWYRQLPEEGLKFMVYLQKENIIDESGMPKERFSAEFPKEGPSILRIQQVVRGDSAAYFCASSPREGHYTFGSGTRLTVV.